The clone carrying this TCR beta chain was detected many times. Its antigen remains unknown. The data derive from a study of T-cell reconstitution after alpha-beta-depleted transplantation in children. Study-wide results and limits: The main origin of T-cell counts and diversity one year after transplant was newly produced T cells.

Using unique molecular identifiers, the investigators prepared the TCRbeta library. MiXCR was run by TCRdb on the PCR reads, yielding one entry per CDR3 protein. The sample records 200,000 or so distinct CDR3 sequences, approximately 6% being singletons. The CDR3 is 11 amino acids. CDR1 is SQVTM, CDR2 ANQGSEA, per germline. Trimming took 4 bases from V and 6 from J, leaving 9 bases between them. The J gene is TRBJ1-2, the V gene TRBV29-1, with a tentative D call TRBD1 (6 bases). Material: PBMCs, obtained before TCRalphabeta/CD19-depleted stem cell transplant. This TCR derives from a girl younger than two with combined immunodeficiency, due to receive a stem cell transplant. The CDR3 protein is CSVAGGDGYTF. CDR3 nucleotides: TGCAGCGTTGCCGGGGGCGATGGCTACACCTTC.